What follows describes a single TCR beta chain. Its antigen is currently unknown. This sample was taken from a study of cytomegalovirus exposure and HLA in healthy donors. Notes on the study in general: Among TCR beta chains, those listed as cytomegalovirus-associated numbered fewer than 200.

The PCR made use of 60 Vbeta and 13 Jbeta primers. Assay: immunoSEQ multiplex PCR; the TCRdb copy retains only in-frame clones and omits some. The table records some 99,000 clones, around 72% of them present only once. The CDR3 length is 15 residues. V gave up 0 bases and J gave up 3 bases, with 12 bases separating them. In germline, CDR1 is MNHEY, CDR2 SVGAGI. This clonotype originated in a male donor in good health and CMV-seronegative. The chain links TRBV6-5 to TRBJ2-7; no reliable D call. Sample: PBMCs. CDR3 region: CASSYSRLSFYEQYF. In DNA, the CDR3 is TGTGCCAGCAGTTACTCGAGACTCTCCTTCTACGAGCAGTACTTC.